These 28 T cell receptor beta chains were sequenced from one sample in a study of T-cell reconstitution after alpha-beta-depleted transplantation in children. The TCRbeta library was prepared with unique molecular identifiers. TCRdb analysed the PCR reads with MiXCR anew, one entry per CDR3 protein. The table records about 200,000 distinct CDR3 sequences, 5% to 6.5% of them present only once. The sequenced sample was PBMCs, obtained before TCRalphabeta/CD19-depleted stem cell transplant. The receptors were sampled from a girl in the first two years of life with combined immunodeficiency, due to receive a stem cell transplant.

This clonotype was counted ten times or more. The V gene is TRBV7-6, the J gene TRBJ2-2, with 9 bases lining up with TRBD1. Germline values: CDR1 SGHVS, CDR2 FNYEAQ. The CDR3 consists of 14 residues. Trimming took 5 bases from V and 9 from J; bases not matched to a gene: 7. In nucleotides, the CDR3 is TGTGCCAGCAGCCCACAGGACAGGGGCCGGGAGCTGTTTTTT. Residues: CASSPQDRGRELFF. Full variable domain (remainder filled in from reference TRBV7-6 and TRBJ2-2): GAGVSQSPRYKVTKRGQDVALRCDPISGHVSLYWYRQALGQGPEFLTYFNYEAQQDKSGLPNDRFSAERPEGSISTLTIQRTEQRDSAMYRCASSPQDRGRELFFGEGSRLTVL.

The J gene is TRBJ1-1, the V gene TRBV18; TRBD1 is a possible D gene (5 bases). CDR3 length: 13 residues. V lost 1 base and J 7 bases, leaving 10 bases between the germline ends. In germline, CDR1 is KGHSH, CDR2 LQKENI. The CDR3 DNA is TGTGCCAGCTCACCACGACGGGGACTTGAAGCTTTCTTT. Translated, it gives CASSPRRGLEAFF.

The sample holds many counts of this clonotype. The chain recombines TRBV3-1 with TRBJ2-1; no clear D. Trimming left V 1 base short and J 6 bases short, with 16 bases between. This CDR3 has 16 residues. Germline CDR1 and CDR2: LGHDT and YNNKEL (reference sequence). The CDR3 nucleotides are TGTGCCAGCAGCCAAGCGAGGAACCCAGGCGGCAATGAGCAGTTCTTC. Translating it yields CASSQARNPGGNEQFF.

Many counts were recorded for this clonotype. The final CDR3 position lacks the conserved phenylalanine or tryptophan, pointing to a likely read error. No DNA is shown, since the ends of the CDR3 on it are uncertain; the CDR3 is the one TCRdb lists. The chain combines TRBV7-9 with TRBJ2-1; TRBD1 reflects the table's D call only, with no check against the DNA. The CDR3 has 9 residues if both end residues are counted. Germline-derived CDR1 and CDR2 are SEHNR and FQNEAQ (reference sequence). The CDR3 protein is CASSTPVGC.

This clonotype appeared many times. The chain employs TRBV29-1 and TRBJ2-1; 8 bases fit TRBD2. The CDR3 has 14 residues. Germline V gene sequence: CDR1 SQVTM, CDR2 ANQGSEA. V was clipped by 4 bases and J by 2 bases; unmatched bases: 4. CDR3 loop: CSVVGGRTYNEQFF. CDR3 bases: TGCAGCGTTGTTGGCGGGAGGACCTACAATGAGCAGTTCTTC.

This clonotype was seen ten or more times. The chain has TRBV20-1 and TRBJ2-7; a possible D gene is TRBD1 (6 bases). V was shortened by 2 bases and J by 1 base, with 9 bases between the two germline ends. The germline V gene encodes CDR1 DFQATT and CDR2 SNEGSKA (reference sequence). The CDR3 is 13 amino acids. For the CDR3, the DNA is TGCAGTGCTAGAAAGGACAGTTCCTACGAGCAGTACTTC. Translated, it gives CSARKDSSYEQYF.

This clonotype was recorded at least ten times. V usage is TRBV3-1 and J usage is TRBJ2-6, with 10 positions matching TRBD2. V lost 1 base and J lost 1; bases outside the gene matches: 7. The CDR3 runs 19 residues. Germline assignment: CDR1 LGHDT and CDR2 YNNKEL (reference sequence). The CDR3 protein is CASSQVRSGRISGANVLTF. The DNA for the CDR3 is TGTGCCAGCAGCCAAGTCCGTAGCGGGAGGATTTCTGGGGCCAACGTCCTGACTTTC.

There are many counts of this clonotype. This rearrangement joins TRBV7-9 to TRBJ2-2; D remains unclear. The V and J ends lost 3 bases and 5 bases respectively, with 4 bases between them. This CDR3 has 12 residues. Germline lookup yields CDR1 SEHNR and CDR2 FQNEAQ (reference sequence). This CDR3 reads CASSFPTGELFF. The CDR3 region has the DNA TGTGCCAGCAGCTTCCCGACCGGGGAGCTGTTTTTT.

This clonotype was seen repeatedly, ten times or more. The rearrangement joins TRBV7-8 to TRBJ2-3; 7 bases fit TRBD2. This CDR3 comprises 12 residues. V lost 5 bases and J lost 8; bases outside the gene matches: 4. From germline, CDR1 is SGHVS and CDR2 FQNEAQ. CDR3 nucleotide sequence: TGTGCCAGCAGCAAAACTAGCGCTACGCAGTATTTT. Residues: CASSKTSATQYF.

This clonotype was observed at least ten times. The chain joins TRBV6-5 to TRBJ2-5, with TRBD2 matching 8 bases. In germline, CDR1 is MNHEY, CDR2 SVGAGI. The CDR3 loop spans 13 amino acids. Trimming cost V 3 bases and J 5 bases; bases outside gene matches: 2. CDR3 protein: CASSYLAGETQYF. The DNA for the CDR3 is TGTGCCAGCAGTTATCTAGCGGGTGAGACCCAGTACTTC.

V gene TRBV20-1 combines with J gene TRBJ2-3, with 8 bases that match TRBD2. V lost 2 bases and J lost 3; bases outside the gene matches: 10. The CDR3 runs 16 residues. Germline V gives CDR1 DFQATT, CDR2 SNEGSKA (reference sequence). DNA for the CDR3: TGCAGTGCTAGAAACCTACTAGCGGAGGGTACAGATACGCAGTATTTT. It yields the protein CSARNLLAEGTDTQYF.

This clonotype has a count of ten or more. V is TRBV6-4 and J is TRBJ2-1; D tentatively reads TRBD1 or TRBD2 (5 bases each). Germline CDR1 and CDR2: MRHNA and SNTAGT. The CDR3 extends over 17 amino acids. Trimming shortened V by 3 bases and J by 9 bases, and 24 bases separated the two germline ends. The CDR3 loop is CASSEGASKGTHGEQFF. CDR3 DNA sequence: TGTGCCAGCAGTGAAGGGGCTAGCAAGGGGACCCACGGTGAGCAGTTCTTC.

This clonotype appeared a few times. The V gene is TRBV4-3, the J gene TRBJ1-6; 8 positions agree with TRBD1. Germline CDR1 and CDR2: LGHNA and YSLEER. The V and J ends lost 1 base and 11 bases, in that order; junction bases with no gene match: 10. The CDR3 sequence is 16 residues long. For the CDR3, the DNA is TGCGCCAGCAGCCAAGCCCTAAGACAGGGGCAGGCACCCCTCCACTTT. This sequence encodes CASSQALRQGQAPLHF.

Many counts were recorded for this clonotype. Here the CDR3 reads CASNNPGTDQAFF. The CDR3, as DNA: TGTGCCAGCAACAATCCCGGGACAGATCAAGCTTTCTTT. This chain uses TRBV7-3 with TRBJ1-1; 7 positions agree with TRBD1. Trimming at V came to 7 bases and at J to 9 bases, leaving 11 bases not matched to a gene. The CDR3 runs 13 residues. Per germline, CDR1 SGHTA and CDR2 FQGTGA.

The sample holds many counts of this clonotype. V is TRBV7-2 and J is TRBJ1-1; a weak D match, TRBD1 (6 bases). The germline V gene has CDR1 SGHTA and CDR2 FQGNSA. V lost 7 bases, J lost 1 base, and 13 bases lay in between. CDR3 length: 14 residues. The CDR3: CASTFSTGNTEAFF. CDR3 nucleotide sequence: TGTGCCAGCACCTTCTCGACAGGGAACACTGAAGCTTTCTTT.

V and J are TRBV7-9 and TRBJ2-7; TRBD1 matches at 10 bases. The J segment lost 6 bases and the V segment lost 4 bases, leaving 9 bases of the junction unmatched. Germline V gene lookup returns CDR1 SEHNR and CDR2 FQNEAQ (reference sequence). The CDR3 totals 15 residues. The CDR3 here is CASSSYAGTGVEQYF. The CDR3 nucleotides read TGTGCCAGCAGCTCGTACGCCGGGACAGGGGTCGAGCAGTACTTC.

This clonotype was counted ten times or more. J is TRBJ2-5 and V is TRBV24-1; a weak D match, TRBD2 (5 bases). Per germline, CDR1 KGHDR and CDR2 SFDVKD. This CDR3 has 15 residues. V lost 0 bases and J 1 base, leaving 8 bases between the germline ends. CDR3 coding DNA: TGTGCCACCAGTGATTTGCGGGGTAGCCAAGAGACCCAGTACTTC. It encodes CATSDLRGSQETQYF.

This clonotype appeared many times. The V call is TRBV6-5, the J call TRBJ2-1, with D hard to call. The V gene's germline CDR1 is MNHEY and CDR2 SVGAGI. V was shortened by 4 bases and J by 4 bases, with 14 bases between the two germline ends. This CDR3 is built from 15 residues. This CDR3 is CASSSLPADYNEQFF. The CDR3 bases are TGTGCCAGCAGTTCTCTCCCGGCGGATTACAATGAGCAGTTCTTC.

This clonotype came up many times. V and J are TRBV4-1 and TRBJ2-1, with 7 bases identical to TRBD1. The germline V gene has CDR1 MGHRA and CDR2 YSYEKL. The CDR3 is 16 residues long. V was pared by 7 bases and J by 2 bases, with 11 bases of the junction left unmatched. CDR3 residues: CASNPQGRLTYNEQFF. CDR3 sequence (DNA): TGCGCCAGCAACCCACAGGGGCGACTAACCTACAATGAGCAGTTCTTC.

This clonotype was picked up many times. V gene TRBV21-1 combines with J gene TRBJ2-7; the table's D call, TRBD2, has no DNA check behind it. TRBV21-1 is a known pseudogene. This CDR3 is 16 amino acids long. The CDR3 is CASSKGEGLGCSEQYF. DNA of the CDR3: TGTGCCAGCAGCAAAGGGGAGGGTCTCGGGTGTTCCGAGCAGTACTTC.

This clonotype showed up many times. The V and J genes are TRBV25-1 and TRBJ2-1; D uncertain. The CDR3 totals 15 residues. CDR1 and CDR2 (germline): MGHDK, SYGVNS. V was shortened by 6 bases and J by 2 bases, with 14 bases between the two germline ends. The CDR3 nucleotides are TGTGCCAGCAGCGAGGCTCTGGGTCCCTACAATGAGCAGTTCTTC. Its translation: CASSEALGPYNEQFF.

The sample holds many counts of this clonotype. This chain links TRBV7-8 with TRBJ2-3; 7 nucleotides agree with TRBD2. V lost 4 bases to trimming and J lost 3 bases; unmatched junction nucleotides: 1. The CDR3 has 13 amino acids. Germline V gives CDR1 SGHVS, CDR2 FQNEAQ. For the CDR3, the DNA is TGTGCCAGCAGCTGGGGGGGGACAGATACGCAGTATTTT. Translation gives CASSWGGTDTQYF.

The table lists this clonotype with many counts. The chain's CDR3 is CASSLPDRASTDTQYF. In DNA form, the CDR3 reads TGCGCCAGCAGCTTACCCGACAGGGCAAGCACAGATACGCAGTATTTT. This chain uses TRBV5-1 with TRBJ2-3; TRBD1 matches 7 bases. Germline V gene lookup returns CDR1 SGHRS and CDR2 YFSETQ. The CDR3 loop spans 16 amino acids. J was trimmed by 0 bases and V by 2 bases; bases with no gene match: 6.

This clonotype was picked up many times. V gene TRBV27 combines with J gene TRBJ2-1; D gene unclear. The CDR3 length is 11 residues. Germline CDR1 reads MNHEY; CDR2 reads SMNVEV (reference sequence). V was cut by 3 bases and J by 10 bases, with 7 bases left in between. In DNA form, the CDR3 reads TGTGCCAGCAGTTTTGGGCCCGAGCAGTTCTTC. Its translation: CASSFGPEQFF.

This clonotype was observed a handful of times. The chain combines TRBV20-1 with TRBJ2-7; TRBD1 aligns across 7 bases. Trimming cost V 4 bases and J 5 bases; bases outside gene matches: 8. CDR1 and CDR2 (germline): DFQATT, SNEGSKA (reference sequence). The CDR3 length is 13 residues. CDR3 amino acids: CSAMGHRGHEQYF. The CDR3 DNA sequence: TGCAGTGCTATGGGACACAGGGGACACGAGCAGTACTTC.

This clonotype was detected many times. The chain uses TRBV20-1 and TRBJ2-1; 11 bases fit TRBD2. Looked up from germline, CDR1 is DFQATT and CDR2 is SNEGSKA (reference sequence). Germline trimming cut 6 bases from V and 0 bases from J; bases unmatched to any gene: 4. This CDR3 region has 15 residues. The CDR3 bases are TGCAGTGCCCCGGGACTAGCGGTCTCCTACAATGAGCAGTTCTTC. Its protein product is CSAPGLAVSYNEQFF.

This clonotype was observed many times. This chain connects TRBV5-5 to TRBJ2-1, with D perhaps TRBD2 (6 bases). Trimming shortened V by 3 bases and J by 12 bases, and 10 bases separated the two germline ends. Per the germline V gene, CDR1 is SGHKS and CDR2 is YYEKEE (reference sequence). This CDR3 has 11 amino acids. The CDR3 region is CASSWGGMQFF. CDR3 bases: TGTGCCAGCAGCTGGGGCGGGATGCAGTTCTTC.

This clonotype was counted ten times or more. This rearrangement joins TRBV3-1 to TRBJ1-5, with unresolved D. CDR3 length: 15 residues. Germline CDR1 LGHDT, CDR2 YNNKEL (reference sequence). V dropped 1 base and J dropped 1 base, with 8 bases sitting between them. CDR3 region: CASSQGAMSNQPQHF. The DNA for the CDR3 is TGTGCCAGCAGCCAAGGGGCCATGAGCAATCAGCCCCAGCATTTT.